The 21 T cell receptor beta chains below come from one sample, sequenced in a study of breast tumors, draining lymph nodes, adjacent tissues. The lymph nodes were axillary draining lymph nodes from breast cancer patients. MiXCR, run by TCRdb on the multiplex PCR reads, gives a single entry per CDR3 protein. The profile shows about 110,000 distinct CDR3 sequences, 30% of them singletons. Input material: axillary lymph node tissue. Receptor source: a female donor with breast cancer. Some clones in this sample may be carry-over from other donors' samples.

The genes are TRBV6-2 or TRBV6-3 and TRBJ1-1; D is undetermined. The CDR3 extends over 11 amino acids. V lost 7 bases and J lost 4, with 7 bases in between. Germline values: CDR1 MNHEY, CDR2 SVGEGT. The CDR3 coding sequence is TGTGCCAGCAAAAGGAGCACTGAAGCTTTCTTT. Protein: CASKRSTEAFF.

On this clonotype itself: No conserved phenylalanine or tryptophan ends this CDR3, so it is likely a read error. The limits of the CDR3 on the DNA are not certain, so only TCRdb's listed CDR3 is given. V gene TRBV6-5 combines with J gene TRBJ2-6. The CDR3 is 9 amino acids long, termini counted. Germline V gene sequence: CDR1 MNHEY, CDR2 SVGAGI. The CDR3 region is CASSYSRTS.

V and J are TRBV12-3 or TRBV12-4 and TRBJ1-2; D possibly corresponds to TRBD1 (5 bases). Trimming took off 3 bases at V and 6 bases at J, with 11 bases between the two ends. The CDR3 spans 13 residues. CDR3 sequence (DNA): TGTGCCAGCAGTTTTGGACAAGTGGATGGCTACACCTTC. Protein product: CASSFGQVDGYTF.

This clonotype was observed at least ten times. A much bigger clone sits one base away, suggesting this may be a read error. The chain has TRBV20-1 and TRBJ2-7, with D possibly TRBD2 on 5 matching bases. The germline V gene has CDR1 DFQATT and CDR2 SNEGSKA (reference sequence). The CDR3 spans 11 residues. The chain's CDR3 is CSAWAGYEQSF. The CDR3 DNA is TGCAGTGCCTGGGCGGGCTACGAGCAGTCCTTC.

This clonotype was counted at least ten times. The chain has TRBV7-9 and TRBJ2-5; 7 nucleotides align to TRBD1. The CDR3 has 15 amino acids. Germline CDR1 SEHNR, CDR2 FQNEAQ (reference sequence). Unmatched junction bases numbered 12, after V lost 6 bases and J lost 5 bases. The CDR3 bases are TGTGCCAGCAGTGCCGGGACAGCCCTTGAGGAGACCCAGTACTTC. Residues: CASSAGTALEETQYF.

This clonotype showed up many times. In nucleotides, the CDR3 is TGCGCCAGCAGCTTGGGGGCGGCCACAGATACGCAGTATTTT. Translated: CASSLGAATDTQYF. The rearrangement uses TRBV5-1 and TRBJ2-3, with D uncertain. This CDR3 spans 14 amino acids. The V gene lost 0 bases and the J gene lost 2 bases, with 7 bases spanning the gap. Per the germline V gene, CDR1 is SGHRS and CDR2 is YFSETQ.

This clonotype was found many times. V usage is TRBV9 and J usage is TRBJ2-3; TRBD2 aligns across 11 bases. This CDR3 has 19 amino acids. Germline CDR1 is SGDLS and CDR2 is YYNGEE. After removal of 3 bases from V and 2 bases from J, the junction contained 14 bases not matched to a gene. This CDR3 reads CASSARARGTSGFTDTQYF. As DNA, the CDR3 is TGTGCCAGCAGCGCCAGGGCTCGGGGGACTAGCGGATTCACAGATACGCAGTATTTT.

The table lists this clonotype with many counts. The chain carries TRBV6-5 and TRBJ2-2; 7 bases match TRBD2. This CDR3 has 15 residues. CDR1 and CDR2 (germline): MNHEY, SVGAGI. V lost 2 bases and J lost 9; bases outside the gene matches: 9. The CDR3: CASSYGRRGSRELFF. CDR3 DNA sequence: TGTGCCAGCAGTTACGGCCGGCGGGGGTCACGGGAGCTGTTTTTT.

This clonotype was observed a few times. The chain joins TRBV5-1 to TRBJ1-1; 7 bases line up with TRBD1. CDR1 is SGHRS and CDR2 is YFSETQ in the germline V gene. The CDR3 is 15 residues long. Unmatched junction bases numbered 12, after V lost 6 bases and J lost 4 bases. CDR3 nucleotides: TGCGCCAGCACCGGTTTACAGGGGCTAAGCACTGAAGCTTTCTTT. Encoded protein: CASTGLQGLSTEAFF.

In its sample, this clonotype was seen many times. The chain recombines TRBV12-3 or TRBV12-4 with TRBJ2-3; TRBD2 agrees at 10 bases. V was pared by 8 bases and J by 6 bases, with 14 bases of the junction left unmatched. The CDR3 contains 16 residues. The CDR3 bases are TGTGCCAGCGCCCGCTCTAGCGGGGGCCCCCCGGATACGCAGTATTTT. Translating gives CASARSSGGPPDTQYF.

The table lists this clonotype with a count of one. The CDR3 does not close with the conserved phenylalanine or tryptophan, likely indicating a read error. This rearrangement joins TRBV20-1 to TRBJ1-6; 7 bases map to TRBD1. CDR3 size: 14 residues. The germline CDR1 and CDR2 sequences are DFQATT and SNEGSKA (reference sequence). Germline trimming cut 0 bases from V and 9 bases from J; bases unmatched to any gene: 5. The CDR3 sequence: CSAREQGLVSPLHL. In nucleotides, the CDR3 is TGCAGTGCTAGAGAACAGGGGCTCGTTTCACCCCTCCACCTT.

This clonotype was picked up many times. The chain carries TRBV19 and TRBJ2-7; TRBD1 is a possible D gene (5 bases). Looked up from germline, CDR1 is LNHDA and CDR2 is SQIVND (reference sequence). CDR3 size: 11 residues. V was pared by 10 bases and J by 3 bases, with 10 bases between. CDR3 protein: CATAQGYEQYF. For the CDR3, the DNA is TGTGCCACCGCCCAGGGCTACGAGCAGTACTTC.

This clonotype was recorded many times. This chain uses TRBV29-1 with TRBJ1-5, with D unresolved. Trimming removed 5 bases from V and 6 bases from J, with 11 bases in between. The CDR3 is made up of 12 amino acids. In germline, CDR1 is SQVTM, CDR2 ANQGSEA. The CDR3 loop is CSVSGPGQPQHF. The CDR3 coding sequence is TGCAGCGTTTCGGGTCCAGGTCAGCCCCAGCATTTT. The variable domain in full, with the rest retrieved from reference TRBV29-1 and TRBJ1-5, is SAVISQKPSRDICQRGTSLTIQCQVDSQVTMMFWYRQQPGQSLTLIATANQGSEATYESGFVIDKFPISRPNLTFSTLTVSNMSPEDSSIYLCSVSGPGQPQHFGDGTRLSIL.

This clonotype was detected ten times or more. The rearrangement uses TRBV6-5 and TRBJ2-7; 8 positions agree with TRBD1. V lost 0 bases and J lost 2; bases outside the gene matches: 3. CDR1 MNHEY and CDR2 SVGAGI come from the germline V gene. The CDR3 has 15 residues. This chain's CDR3 is CASSYSGQGPYEQYF. CDR3 coding DNA: TGTGCCAGCAGTTACTCAGGACAGGGCCCCTACGAGCAGTACTTC.

This clonotype was recorded at least ten times. The V call is TRBV7-3, the J call TRBJ2-7, with D unclear. The CDR3 is 15 amino acids. V gave up 2 bases and J gave up 0 bases, with 11 bases separating them. Germline lookup yields CDR1 SGHTA and CDR2 FQGTGA. The CDR3 protein is CASSLVPGISYEQYF. The CDR3 DNA is TGTGCCAGCAGCTTAGTCCCCGGAATCTCCTACGAGCAGTACTTC.

This clonotype was seen repeatedly, ten times or more. Just one base apart from a much larger clone, this may be a read error. This chain connects TRBV11-3 to TRBJ2-7; no definite D call. The CDR3 has 13 amino acids. The germline V gene encodes CDR1 SGHNT and CDR2 YENEEA. V lost 4 bases to trimming and J lost 6 bases, with 13 bases between them. CDR3 sequence: CASSYGSISEQYF. In DNA form, the CDR3 reads TGTGCCAGCAGCTATGGATCAATCTCCGAGCAGTACTTC.

In its sample, this clonotype was seen many times. V is TRBV4-1 and J is TRBJ1-4; D ambiguous. Germline V gene lookup returns CDR1 MGHRA and CDR2 YSYEKL. The CDR3 has 14 amino acids. Trimming left V 6 bases short and J 0 bases short, with 8 bases between. CDR3 sequence reads: CASRQSATNEKLFF. The CDR3 nucleotides read TGCGCCAGCAGACAGAGTGCAACTAATGAAAAACTGTTTTTT.

This clonotype was observed once. This chain uses TRBV6-4 with TRBJ2-7, with TRBD2 matching 12 bases. CDR3 length: 17 amino acids. CDR1 is MRHNA, CDR2 SNTAGT, per germline. J was trimmed by 1 base and V by 6 bases; bases with no gene match: 10. The CDR3 DNA sequence: TGTGCCAGCAGCCTGACTAGCGGGAGCTCTACTTCCTACGAGCAGTACTTC. It codes for CASSLTSGSSTSYEQYF.

This clonotype was recorded many times. The chain employs TRBV24-1 and TRBJ1-2, with a possible D match to TRBD1 (5 bases). The CDR3 loop spans 12 amino acids. CDR1 KGHDR and CDR2 SFDVKD come from the germline V gene. Trimming removed 1 base at V and 7 bases at J, with 6 bases between. CDR3 nucleotides: TGTGCCACCAGTGATTTTACAGGTGGCTACACCTTC. Translation: CATSDFTGGYTF.

This clonotype has a count of ten or more. The chain employs TRBV4-1 and TRBJ2-3; unclear D gene. The CDR3 is 14 amino acids. V shed 0 bases and J shed 1 base, with 5 bases lying between them. Germline loops: CDR1 MGHRA, CDR2 YSYEKL. CDR3 sequence (DNA): TGCGCCAGCAGCCAAGAGTCGGGCACAGATACGCAGTATTTT. Its protein is CASSQESGTDTQYF.

This clonotype came up many times. The chain combines TRBV12-3 or TRBV12-4 with TRBJ2-1, with no clear D. The CDR3 spans 13 residues. Trimming stripped 2 bases from V and 5 bases from J, with 7 bases between. Written as DNA, the CDR3 is TGTGCCAGCAGTTTATGGAGCAACAATGAGCAGTTCTTC. Translated, it gives CASSLWSNNEQFF.